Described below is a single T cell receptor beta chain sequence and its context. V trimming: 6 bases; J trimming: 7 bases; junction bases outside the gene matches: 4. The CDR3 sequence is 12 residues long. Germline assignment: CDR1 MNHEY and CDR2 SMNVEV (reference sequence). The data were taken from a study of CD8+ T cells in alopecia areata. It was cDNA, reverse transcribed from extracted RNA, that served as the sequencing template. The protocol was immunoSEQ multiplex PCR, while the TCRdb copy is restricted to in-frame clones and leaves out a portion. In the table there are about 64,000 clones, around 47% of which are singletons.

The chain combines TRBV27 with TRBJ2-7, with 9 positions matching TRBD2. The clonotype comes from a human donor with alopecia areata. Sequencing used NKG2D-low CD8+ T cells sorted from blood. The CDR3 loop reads CASRGLAWEQYF. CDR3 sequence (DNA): TGTGCCAGCAGAGGACTAGCGTGGGAGCAGTACTTC.